These T cell receptor beta chains were read from a single sample in a study of cytomegalovirus exposure and HLA in healthy donors. Using immunoSEQ multiplex PCR, the repertoire was profiled, and TCRdb retains in-frame clones only, with some absent. The top ten hold approximately 6.5% of the sample, which has fewer than 250,000 clones, around 76% seen once. The sequenced sample was PBMCs. All receptors come from a man aged 35 to 55 in good health and CMV-seropositive. The CDR3 runs from the conserved cysteine through the conserved F or W. Fields, in order: V gene, J gene, clone size, D gene, CDR3 protein, CDR3 DNA. D genes are given only for firm matches. Size is omitted from some rows. Given values are once, few, many or a class for expanded clones.

V: TRBV11-3; J: TRBJ2-2; size: once; D: TRBD1; CDR3: CASSGTANTGELFF; DNA: TGTGCCAGCAGCGGGACAGCCAACACCGGGGAGCTGTTTTTT
V: TRBV2; J: TRBJ2-7; size: NA; D: TRBD1; CDR3: CASRGDSHYEQYF; DNA: TGTGCCAGCAGGGGGGACAGCCACTACGAGCAGTACTTC
V: TRBV4-1; J: TRBJ1-1; size: few; D: NA; CDR3: CASRADDTEAFF; DNA: TGCGCCAGCAGGGCCGATGACACTGAAGCTTTCTTT
V: TRBV5-1; J: TRBJ1-1; size: NA; D: NA; CDR3: CASSLSMVQGGSGTEAFF; DNA: TGCGCCAGCAGCTTGTCAATGGTGCAGGGCGGGAGCGGCACTGAAGCTTTCTTT
V: TRBV5-4; J: TRBJ2-7; size: NA; D: NA; CDR3: CASSGGGNYEQYF; DNA: TGTGCCAGCAGCGGCGGAGGAAATTACGAGCAGTACTTC
V: TRBV27; J: TRBJ1-1; size: NA; D: NA; CDR3: CASSLTGGRFTEAFF; DNA: TGTGCCAGCAGTTTAACCGGGGGGAGGTTCACTGAAGCTTTCTTT
V: TRBV25-1; J: TRBJ2-5; size: few; D: TRBD1; CDR3: CASSVLLTGIQETQYF; DNA: TGTGCCAGCAGTGTTCTCCTGACAGGGATTCAAGAGACCCAGTACTTC
V: TRBV28; J: TRBJ2-7; size: NA; D: TRBD2; CDR3: CASLPAGGGGSLGYF; DNA: TGTGCCAGCCTCCCTGCGGGGGGGGGCGGATCCCTGGGGTACTTC
V: TRBV7-8; J: TRBJ1-1; size: NA; D: NA; CDR3: CASSLVQARSLTEAFF; DNA: TGTGCCAGCAGCTTAGTACAGGCCCGCTCGCTCACTGAAGCTTTCTTT
V: TRBV5-5; J: TRBJ1-3; size: NA; D: TRBD1; CDR3: CASSLEYLGGTLGNTIYF; DNA: TGTGCCAGCAGCTTGGAATATTTAGGGGGCACCCTTGGAAACACCATATATTTT
V: TRBV19; J: TRBJ2-5; size: once; D: NA; CDR3: CASSEGRAISRETQYF; DNA: TGTGCCAGTAGTGAGGGAAGGGCCATATCCCGGGAGACCCAGTACTTC
V: TRBV27; J: TRBJ1-2; size: NA; D: TRBD1; CDR3: CASSTQQGAYGYTF; DNA: TGTGCCAGCAGTACACAACAGGGGGCGTATGGCTACACCTTC
V: TRBV4-1; J: TRBJ2-7; size: NA; D: NA; CDR3: CASSLAGLPRDEQYF; DNA: TGCGCCAGCAGCCTTGCGGGACTGCCCAGAGACGAGCAGTACTTC
V: TRBV5-8; J: TRBJ2-5; size: NA; D: TRBD1; CDR3: CASSLAGGRETQYF; DNA: TGTGCCAGCAGCTTGGCAGGGGGCCGTGAGACCCAGTACTTC
V: TRBV2; J: TRBJ1-1; size: few; D: NA; CDR3: CASSEQGWTEAFF; DNA: TGTGCCAGCAGTGAACAGGGGTGGACTGAAGCTTTCTTT
V: TRBV6-5; J: TRBJ2-3; size: NA; D: NA; CDR3: CASSLREVDTQYF; DNA: TGTGCCAGCAGCCTGAGGGAGGTAGATACGCAGTATTTT
V: TRBV28; J: TRBJ1-2; size: NA; D: NA; CDR3: CASSQKGAGNYGYTF; DNA: TGTGCCAGCAGCCAAAAAGGGGCTGGTAACTATGGCTACACCTTC
V: TRBV4-1; J: TRBJ2-7; size: NA; D: TRBD2; CDR3: CASSQDPNRIAGGGQGQYF; DNA: TGCGCCAGCAGCCAAGATCCCAACCGAATAGCGGGAGGGGGGCAGGGGCAGTACTTC
V: TRBV6-1; J: TRBJ1-1; size: NA; D: NA; CDR3: CASRAVGRGTEAFF; DNA: TGTGCCAGCAGGGCGGTAGGCCGGGGCACTGAAGCTTTCTTT
V: TRBV4-2; J: TRBJ2-7; size: many; D: TRBD1; CDR3: CASSQAGTGGDEQYF; DNA: TGTGCCAGCAGCCAAGCCGGGACAGGGGGCGACGAGCAGTACTTC
V: TRBV11-2; J: TRBJ2-5; size: once; D: NA; CDR3: CASSSLSGRETQYF; DNA: TGTGCCAGCAGCTCCCTGAGTGGGAGGGAGACCCAGTACTTC
V: TRBV7-6; J: TRBJ1-1; size: NA; D: TRBD1; CDR3: CASSLAGTANTEAFF; DNA: TGTGCCAGCAGCTTAGCCGGGACAGCGAACACTGAAGCTTTCTTT
V: TRBV10-3; J: TRBJ1-2; size: NA; D: NA; CDR3: CAISDYAQIYGYTF; DNA: TGTGCCATCAGTGACTACGCACAGATCTATGGCTACACCTTC